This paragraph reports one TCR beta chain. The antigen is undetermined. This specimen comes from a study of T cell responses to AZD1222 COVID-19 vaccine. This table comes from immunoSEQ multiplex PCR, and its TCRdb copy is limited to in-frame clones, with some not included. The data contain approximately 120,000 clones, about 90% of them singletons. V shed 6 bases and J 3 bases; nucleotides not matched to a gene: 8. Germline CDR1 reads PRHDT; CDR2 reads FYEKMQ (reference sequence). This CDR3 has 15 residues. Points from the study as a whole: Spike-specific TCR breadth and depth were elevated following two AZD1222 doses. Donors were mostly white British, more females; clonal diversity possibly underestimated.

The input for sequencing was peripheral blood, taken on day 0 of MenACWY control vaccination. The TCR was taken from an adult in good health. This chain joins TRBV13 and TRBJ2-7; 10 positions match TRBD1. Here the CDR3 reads CASSRTGQGIYEQYF. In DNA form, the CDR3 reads TGTGCCAGCAGTCGGACGGGACAGGGGATCTACGAGCAGTACTTC. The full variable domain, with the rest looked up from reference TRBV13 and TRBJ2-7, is AAGVIQSPRHLIKEKRETATLKCYPIPRHDTVYWYQQGPGQDPQFLISFYEKMQSDKGSIPDRFSAQQFSDYHSELNMSSLELGDSALYFCASSRTGQGIYEQYFGPGTRLTVT.